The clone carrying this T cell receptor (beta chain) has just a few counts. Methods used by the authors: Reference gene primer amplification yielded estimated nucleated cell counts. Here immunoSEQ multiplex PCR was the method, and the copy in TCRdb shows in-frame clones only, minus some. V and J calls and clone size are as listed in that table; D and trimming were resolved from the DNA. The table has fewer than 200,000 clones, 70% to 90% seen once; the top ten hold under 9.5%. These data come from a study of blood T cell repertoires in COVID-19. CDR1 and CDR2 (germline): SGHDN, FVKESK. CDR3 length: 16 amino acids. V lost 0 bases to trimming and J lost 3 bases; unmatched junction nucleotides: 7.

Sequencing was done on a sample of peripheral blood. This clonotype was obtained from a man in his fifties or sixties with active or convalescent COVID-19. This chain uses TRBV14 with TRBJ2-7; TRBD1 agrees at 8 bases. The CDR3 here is CASSQDATGVLYEQYF. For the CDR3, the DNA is TGTGCCAGCAGCCAAGATGCGACAGGGGTTCTCTACGAGCAGTACTTC.